This is a list of T cell receptor beta chains from one sample in a study of T cells in Graves' hyperthyroidism and ophthalmopathy. Using its own MiXCR run on the multiplex PCR reads, TCRdb lists one record per CDR3 protein. In the table there are a few hundred thousand distinct CDR3 sequences, approximately 14% of which are singletons. Sequenced: blood. Source of these receptors: a woman in her twenties or thirties with Graves' hyperthyroidism. Each CDR3 is given with its conserved first and last residue. Fields, in order: J gene, V gene, clone size, D gene, CDR3 DNA, CDR3 protein. A D gene is named only where the DNA matches it firmly. The size of a clone is reported for some rows only, either as once, few or many, or as a class for expanded clones.

TRBJ2-1 | TRBV29-1 | few | . | TGCAGCGTAGGTAACTACAATGAGCAGTTCTTC | CSVGNYNEQFF
TRBJ2-3 | TRBV20-1 | few | TRBD2 | TGCAGTGCCCGACTAGCGGCTACGCAGTATTTT | CSARLAATQYF
TRBJ1-4 | TRBV10-3 | few | . | TGTGCCATCAGTGTTAACGGGGTCGAAAAACTGTTTTTT | CAISVNGVEKLFF
TRBJ2-2 | TRBV11-1 | many | TRBD2 | TGTGCCAGCAGCCTCACCCCCGCTAGCGGAGCGAACACCGGGGAGCTGTTTTTT | CASSLTPASGANTGELFF
TRBJ2-1 | TRBV9 | few | . | TGTGCCAGCAGCGTAGACAGGAACAACTACAATGAGCAGTTCTTC | CASSVDRNNYNEQFF
TRBJ2-3 | TRBV6-1 | many | TRBD2 | TGTGCCAGCCGTGCGGGGGCGGGAGGTGGAGATACGCAGTATTTT | CASRAGAGGGDTQYF
TRBJ2-3 | TRBV11-2 | many | TRBD2 | TGTGCCAGCCCCGGACTAGCCGGCACGGATACGCAGTATTTT | CASPGLAGTDTQYF
TRBJ2-7 | TRBV5-6 | many | TRBD2 | TGTGCCAGCAGCTTGGCGGGAGGAGCCTACTACGAGCAGTACTTC | CASSLAGGAYYEQYF
TRBJ2-1 | TRBV28 | many | . | TGTGCCAGCAGTCCACGAACAGGGTTTGACAATGAGCAGTTCTTC | CASSPRTGFDNEQFF
TRBJ2-2 | TRBV20-1 | . | TRBD2 | TGCAGTGCTAGAAATTTAGCGGGAACCACCGGGGAGCTGTTTTTT | CSARNLAGTTGELFF
TRBJ2-7 | TRBV5-1 | many | . | TGCGCCAGCAGCTCCTTGAGCGGTCGGAATAACGAGCAGTACTTC | CASSSLSGRNNEQYF
TRBJ2-1 | TRBV20-1 | few | . | TGCAGCTTAGCCGGACAGAGCTCCTACAATGAGCAGTTCTTC | CSLAGQSSYNEQFF
TRBJ1-1 | TRBV5-4 | . | . | TGTGCCAGCAGCTTGGACAGATCGAACACTGAAGCTTTCTTT | CASSLDRSNTEAFF
TRBJ2-6 | TRBV5-1 | many | . | TGCGCCAGCAGCCCGCTTGGGGCCAACGTCCTGACTTTC | CASSPLGANVLTF
TRBJ2-7 | TRBV2 | many | . | TGTGCCAGCGGAGGGTCGTTCTCCTACGAGCAGTACTTC | CASGGSFSYEQYF
TRBJ2-7 | TRBV30 | . | TRBD2 | TGTGCCTGGAGAAAGGGGAATAGCGGGAGTTACGAGCAGTACTTC | CAWRKGNSGSYEQYF
TRBJ2-7 | TRBV6-1 | many | . | TGTGCCAGCAGTCCCCTGGGCGTCGAACCCTTAGGAGGGACCGAGCAGTACTTC | CASSPLGVEPLGGTEQYF
TRBJ1-4 | TRBV13 | many | . | TGTGCCAGCAGCCCCACCCCTGGCACTGCGGAGGAAAAACTGTTTTTT | CASSPTPGTAEEKLFF
TRBJ1-1 | TRBV18 | many | . | TGTGCCAGCTCACCTATTCAAGGGGGAGAGCTTGAAGCTTTCTTT | CASSPIQGGELEAFF
TRBJ2-1 | TRBV28 | many | . | TGTGCCAGCAGTTTTGAGTCAGTTTACAATGAGCAGTTCTTC | CASSFESVYNEQFF
TRBJ2-7 | TRBV5-1 | many | TRBD2 | TGCGCCAGCAGCGGGTCGACTAGCGGGAACTACGAGCAGTACTTC | CASSGSTSGNYEQYF
TRBJ1-2 | TRBV5-1 | . | . | TGCGCCAGCAGCTTGGTGGTGGAGAGGGGTGGCTACACCTTC | CASSLVVERGGYTF
TRBJ2-7 | TRBV2 | . | TRBD1 | TGTGCCAGCAGAGGCCCGGGACAGTCCTACGAGCAGTACTTC | CASRGPGQSYEQYF
TRBJ1-4 | TRBV7-2 | many | . | TGTGCCAGCAGCTTCCGGGGGGCTGCTAATGAAAAACTGTTTTTT | CASSFRGAANEKLFF
TRBJ1-5 | TRBV3-1 | many | . | TGTGCCAGCAGCCGGACAGTGTCCAATCAGCCCCAGCATTTT | CASSRTVSNQPQHF
TRBJ2-2 | TRBV19 | few | . | TGTGCCAGTAGTAGATACGCAGGGTCCGGGGAGCTGTTTTTT | CASSRYAGSGELFF